This TCR beta chain is from a study of CD8 T cells in cerebrospinal fluid in Alzheimer's disease. In terms of frequency, this clonotype is large. The CDR3 is 15 amino acids. Germline V lookup: CDR1 SGHTA, CDR2 FQGNSA. For each CDR3 protein, TCRdb gives one entry from its re-call of the 10x single-cell sequencing reads, without DNA. Its clone listing holds over a thousand distinct CDR3 sequences. The specimen sequenced was cerebrospinal fluid. The rearrangement joins TRBV7-2 to TRBJ1-6; TCRdb selects TRBD1, and the lack of DNA leaves this call unchecked. This TCR was sampled from a human donor in good health. The CDR3: CASKLDRAHNSPLHF.